Listed below are T cell receptor beta chains from one sample, sequenced in a study of CD8+ T cells in alopecia areata. Sequencing used immunoSEQ multiplex PCR; TCRdb keeps in-frame clones, though not all of them. The table records about 82,000 clones, approximately 50% of them present only once. Sequenced sample: NKG2D-high CD8+ T cells sorted from blood. The receptors shown here come from a human donor with alopecia areata. CDR3s leave out the opening cysteine and the closing phenylalanine or tryptophan.

TRBV29-1	TRBJ2-1	SVVNNEQF
TRBV6-5	TRBJ2-5	ASSYGPYQETQY
TRBV4-3	TRBJ2-7	ASSQGLAGFYEQY
TRBV28	TRBJ2-7	ASSFNAGQQY
TRBV27	TRBJ2-7	ASRGSDGNYEQY
TRBV28	TRBJ2-7	ASSPIASPSYEQY
TRBV27	TRBJ1-2	ASSLSGAPYGYT
TRBV7-9	TRBJ2-5	ASSRSGSKETQY
TRBV27	TRBJ2-7	ASSSFGGYEQY
TRBV7-6	TRBJ2-5	ASSLSVWETQY
TRBV6-6	TRBJ2-3	ASRWDRVSTDTQY
TRBV28	TRBJ2-1	ASSPRTERF
TRBV30	TRBJ2-2	AWSGDTGELF
TRBV28	TRBJ2-7	ASSPSPGFRDYEQY
TRBV25-1	TRBJ2-5	ASSDLQTQY
TRBV7-9	TRBJ2-7	ASSAKTEATYEQY
TRBV28	TRBJ2-7	FPLLFHEQY
TRBV7-2	TRBJ2-3	ASSLGYASTDTQY
TRBV4-3	TRBJ2-7	ASSQVGFYEQY
TRBV29-1	TRBJ1-1	SVSANIFMNTEAF
TRBV28	TRBJ2-7	ASFPLGSYEQY
TRBV5-1	TRBJ2-2	ASSQAWDVPGELF
TRBV29-1	TRBJ2-1	SVGPAGGEQF
TRBV4-1	TRBJ2-1	ASSQNSNEQF
TRBV11-2	TRBJ2-7	ASSLGQGGYEQY
TRBV9	TRBJ2-1	ASSVGRAVSYNEQF
TRBV2	TRBJ2-7	AGRGDEQY
TRBV28	TRBJ2-3	ASSLDTQY
TRBV4-1	TRBJ2-1	ASSQAAVGYNEQF
TRBV28	TRBJ2-7	ASSVGQGVYGEQY
TRBV28	TRBJ2-1	ASSLLAAGGNEQF
TRBV28	TRBJ2-1	ASSREGYNEQF
TRBV9	TRBJ1-2	ASSVGLGGVRYT
TRBV2	TRBJ2-1	ATLTGGEGI
TRBV20-1	TRBJ2-1	SAPLVDEQF
TRBV4-2	TRBJ1-1	ASMGNKAEAF
TRBV15	TRBJ2-7	ATSRLGVYEQY
TRBV29-1	TRBJ2-2	SVKAQDGELF
TRBV6-5	TRBJ2-5	ASSYSLRGVETQY
TRBV9	TRBJ2-3	ASSLSTGATDTQY
TRBV14	TRBJ2-7	ASSHGTGYEQY
TRBV14	TRBJ2-7	ASSPANYEQY
TRBV29-1	TRBJ2-7	SVEGTATYEQY
TRBV4-1	TRBJ2-7	ASSRDRGGYEQY
TRBV6-6	TRBJ1-2	ASSYGGNYGYT
TRBV5-1	TRBJ2-5	ASSRGQRETQY
TRBV7-9	TRBJ2-7	ASSEDRQPGEQY
TRBV2	TRBJ2-7	ASEGGAYEQY
TRBV4-1	TRBJ1-6	ASSQERTDSPLH
TRBV27	TRBJ2-7	ASRNIPGQDSYEQY
TRBV27	TRBJ1-2	ASSLGQGLHYGYT
TRBV4-2	TRBJ1-2	ASSLGAYGYT
TRBV15	TRBJ1-1	ATSRDWGTGAEAF
TRBV14	TRBJ2-1	ASSSPSNEQF
TRBV30	TRBJ1-2	AWSVTGRNYGYT
TRBV29-1	TRBJ2-1	SVEDQGEQF
TRBV27	TRBJ1-5	ASSLSNQPQH
TRBV14	TRBJ1-1	ASSLWRNTEAF
TRBV6-5	TRBJ1-2	ASSYSKDSLYGYT
TRBV27	TRBJ2-7	ASSSRDRHYEQY